This entry lists 29 T cell receptor beta chains sequenced from one sample in a study of patients and donors after allogeneic stem cell transplantation. MiXCR was run by TCRdb on the RT-PCR reads, yielding one entry per CDR3 protein. In the table there are hundreds of thousands of distinct CDR3 sequences, under 20% of which are singletons. Sequencing input: blood, either unsorted or a sorted T cell fraction (not recorded which). The receptors shown here come from a human donor who was either an allogeneic HSCT recipient or a stem cell or donor lymphocyte infusion donor (not recorded which). It is not recorded whose cells these are; they may come from a transplant donor.

This clonotype occurred a few times. This chain connects TRBV5-1 to TRBJ2-2; 7 bases are a match to TRBD1. Germline-derived CDR1 and CDR2 are SGHRS and YFSETQ. The CDR3 runs 16 residues. J was trimmed by 2 bases and V by 5 bases; bases with no gene match: 9. CDR3: CASSHQGVSNTGELFF. Written as DNA, the CDR3 is TGCGCCAGCAGTCATCAGGGGGTTTCTAACACCGGGGAGCTGTTTTTT.

V is TRBV30 and J is TRBJ1-2; maybe TRBD1 (6 bases). The germline V and J ends were trimmed by 2 bases and 1 base, with 8 bases remaining between them. This CDR3 comprises 13 residues. Germline lookup yields CDR1 GTSNPN and CDR2 SVGIG (reference sequence). The DNA for the CDR3 is TGTGCCTGGAGTCCGGACAGTAACTATGGCTACACCTTC. This sequence encodes CAWSPDSNYGYTF.

This clonotype has ten or more counts. The chain links TRBV20-1 to TRBJ2-7, with no clear D. The CDR3 length is 12 residues. Trimming cost V 3 bases and J 0 bases, with 6 bases left between them. Germline V gene lookup returns CDR1 DFQATT and CDR2 SNEGSKA (reference sequence). Here the CDR3 reads CSARGNSYEQYF. For the CDR3, the DNA is TGCAGTGCTAGGGGCAACTCCTACGAGCAGTACTTC.

The chain carries TRBV6-5 and TRBJ2-3; 11 bases agree with TRBD2. The J segment lost 4 bases and the V segment lost 2 bases, leaving 5 bases of the junction unmatched. Germline-derived CDR1 and CDR2 are MNHEY and SVGAGI. This CDR3 region has 16 residues. The CDR3 sequence: CASSYDLAGGSDTQYF. The CDR3 region has the DNA TGTGCCAGCAGTTACGATCTAGCGGGGGGATCAGATACGCAGTATTTT.

In its sample, this clonotype was seen a few times. The rearrangement joins TRBV12-5 to TRBJ1-6; D ambiguous. This CDR3 region has 17 residues. The V end was cut by 1 base, the J end by 8 bases, with 18 bases between. The V gene's germline CDR1 is LGHNT and CDR2 FRNRAP. CDR3 nucleotides: TGTGCTAGTGGTTTGGGCAGACTAACCGTTAGGGATTCACCCCTCCACTTT. Its protein product is CASGLGRLTVRDSPLHF.

This clonotype was picked up a small number of times. The chain couples TRBV3-1 to TRBJ2-5; D gene uncertain. CDR3 length: 11 amino acids. Germline loops: CDR1 LGHDT, CDR2 YNNKEL (reference sequence). V lost 6 bases, J lost 5 bases, and 7 bases lay in between. The CDR3 spells CASRLRETQYF. The DNA of the CDR3 is TGTGCCAGCAGGCTACGGGAGACCCAGTACTTC.

This clonotype was seen a handful of times. The rearrangement joins TRBV9 to TRBJ2-1, with 12 bases lining up with TRBD2. V was clipped by 1 base and J by 7 bases; unmatched bases: 9. CDR1 and CDR2 from the germline V gene are SGDLS and YYNGEE. CDR3 length: 17 amino acids. The DNA for the CDR3 is TGTGCCAGCAGCGTACGGGCCCGGACTAGCGGGAAAAATGAGCAGTTCTTC. This codes for CASSVRARTSGKNEQFF.

This clonotype has only a few counts. V usage is TRBV7-6 and J usage is TRBJ2-1, with 9 bases fitting TRBD2. The V segment lost 5 bases and the J segment 4 bases; nucleotides outside the gene matches: 15. Germline CDR1 is SGHVS and CDR2 is FNYEAQ. This CDR3 is built from 18 residues. CDR3 coding DNA: TGTGCCAGCAGCCCCGCCTCGCGCGGGGCGGGAGGGTACAATGAGCAGTTCTTC. It is translated as CASSPASRGAGGYNEQFF.

This clonotype occurred a few times. The CDR3 DNA sequence: TGCAGTGCTAGGATCTATGAGCAGTTCTTC. Protein sequence: CSARIYEQFF. This sequence joins TRBV20-1 and TRBJ2-1; no firm D call. CDR1 and CDR2 from the germline V gene are DFQATT and SNEGSKA (reference sequence). This CDR3 is 10 amino acids long. V was pared by 3 bases and J by 8 bases, with 5 bases between.

This chain joins TRBV7-9 and TRBJ2-1; D is perhaps TRBD1 (6 bases). This CDR3 region has 16 residues. Germline V gene sequence: CDR1 SEHNR, CDR2 FQNEAQ (reference sequence). The V gene lost 7 bases and the J gene lost 10 bases, with 26 bases spanning the gap. Here the CDR3 DNA reads TGTGCCAGCACCTCCTTACCAGGGGCAGGTTATCGGGAGCAGTTCTTC. Amino acid sequence: CASTSLPGAGYREQFF.

The rearrangement uses TRBV12-3 or TRBV12-4 and TRBJ1-1, with D tentatively TRBD1 (6 bases). Trimming pared 1 base from V and 1 base from J, leaving 13 bases between. The CDR3 is made up of 16 amino acids. CDR3 in amino acids: CASSLVDNRANTEAFF. As DNA, the CDR3 is TGTGCCAGCAGTTTAGTAGATAACAGGGCGAACACTGAAGCTTTCTTT.

The gene calls are TRBV5-1 and TRBJ2-3; 15 bases agree with TRBD2. CDR1 SGHRS and CDR2 YFSETQ come from the germline V gene. The length of the CDR3 is 18 residues. Trimming took 4 bases from V and 5 from J; bases not matched to a gene: 11. The CDR3 nucleotides are TGCGCCAGCAGCCTCCCCTCTCCGGGACTAGCGGGGGGAGATACGCAGTATTTT. Its translation is CASSLPSPGLAGGDTQYF.

The chain is built from TRBV11-2 and TRBJ1-1; D gene ambiguous. The germline CDR1 and CDR2 sequences are SGHAT and FQNNGV. Deletions cut 5 bases from V and 1 base from J, with 8 bases between. CDR3 length: 13 amino acids. CDR3 amino acids: CASSTIKNTEAFF. CDR3 nucleotide sequence: TGTGCCAGCAGCACGATCAAGAACACTGAAGCTTTCTTT.

V and J are TRBV7-6 and TRBJ2-7; D is undetermined. Germline CDR1 is SGHVS and CDR2 is FNYEAQ. With 5 bases removed from V and 2 bases from J, the gap between germline ends came to 10 bases. This CDR3 is 13 amino acids long. The CDR3 DNA reads as TGTGCCAGCAGCCGAAGCGAGACCTACGAGCAGTACTTC. Encoded protein: CASSRSETYEQYF.

The chain uses TRBV3-1 and TRBJ2-1, with 10 nucleotides matching TRBD2. The J segment lost 6 bases and the V segment lost 1 base, leaving 21 bases of the junction unmatched. The CDR3 is 21 residues long. Germline V gives CDR1 LGHDT, CDR2 YNNKEL (reference sequence). The CDR3 sequence: CASSQGLGLGAGGVQGNEQFF. The CDR3 nucleotides read TGTGCCAGCAGCCAAGGTCTAGGCTTAGGAGCGGGAGGGGTACAAGGCAATGAGCAGTTCTTC.

This clonotype has a handful of counts. The genes are TRBV25-1 and TRBJ1-1; D is uncertain. V gave up 1 base and J gave up 5 bases, with 8 bases separating them. CDR1 MGHDK and CDR2 SYGVNS come from the germline V gene. The CDR3 covers 13 residues. For the CDR3, the DNA is TGTGCCAGCAGTGAATTGGGTGGTACTGAAGCTTTCTTT. Translation gives CASSELGGTEAFF.

This clonotype was detected ten times or more. This sequence joins TRBV5-1 and TRBJ2-1, with a possible D match to TRBD2 (7 bases). The CDR3 sequence is 15 residues long. V lost 4 bases and J lost 1, with 12 bases in between. Germline CDR1 SGHRS, CDR2 YFSETQ. The CDR3 here is CASSPGGASYNEQFF. In DNA, the CDR3 is TGCGCCAGCAGCCCTGGGGGGGCTTCCTACAATGAGCAGTTCTTC.

The rearrangement links TRBV6-5 to TRBJ2-3; TRBD1 aligns across 9 bases. This CDR3 spans 17 amino acids. The germline V gene has CDR1 MNHEY and CDR2 SVGAGI. The V and J ends lost 2 bases and 5 bases, in that order; junction bases with no gene match: 11. The DNA of the CDR3 is TGTGCCAGCAGTTACCACGAGATCGGACAGGGGAAAGATACGCAGTATTTT. Residues: CASSYHEIGQGKDTQYF.

The chain employs TRBV12-3 or TRBV12-4 and TRBJ1-5, with 8 positions matching TRBD1. This CDR3 region has 14 residues. The ends lost 7 bases at V and 2 bases at J; junction bases unmatched: 4. The CDR3 bases are TGTGCCAGCACCCTCAGGGGGCGCAATCAGCCCCAGCATTTT. It specifies CASTLRGRNQPQHF.

This clonotype was seen more than once but under ten times. J is TRBJ2-3 and V is TRBV3-1, with D tentatively TRBD2 (6 bases). V lost 1 base and J lost 4, with 9 bases in between. Germline CDR1 is LGHDT and CDR2 is YNNKEL (reference sequence). This CDR3 comprises 14 residues. CDR3 residues: CASSQAGESDTQYF. Written as DNA, the CDR3 is TGTGCCAGCAGCCAAGCGGGAGAATCAGATACGCAGTATTTT.

This clonotype was picked up a small number of times. The limits of the CDR3 on the DNA are not certain, so only TCRdb's listed CDR3 is given. The chain links TRBV21-1 to TRBJ1-5; the D call TRBD1 from the table was never checked on the DNA. TRBV21-1 is given as a pseudogene. A total of 18 residues make up the CDR3, ends included. CDR3 in amino acids: CASSKVGRGTESNQPQHF.

V is TRBV15 and J is TRBJ1-3, with a weak D call TRBD1 (5 bases). V lost 3 bases to trimming and J lost 0 bases, with 12 bases between them. The CDR3 contains 16 residues. Germline loops: CDR1 LNHNV, CDR2 YYDKDF (reference sequence). The CDR3 nucleotides are TGTGCCACCAGCAGGGGGGGACGTCTCTCTGGAAACACCATATATTTT. Its protein is CATSRGGRLSGNTIYF.

This clonotype was seen a few times. The V and J genes are TRBV27 and TRBJ2-7; 7 bases fit TRBD1. The CDR3 is made up of 15 amino acids. Germline V lookup: CDR1 MNHEY, CDR2 SMNVEV (reference sequence). Germline trimming cut 3 bases from V and 4 bases from J; bases unmatched to any gene: 9. CDR3 protein: CASSLYRGRPYEQYF. The CDR3 DNA reads TGTGCCAGCAGTTTGTACAGGGGTCGACCTTACGAGCAGTACTTC.

This clonotype has only a few counts. The V gene is TRBV12-3 or TRBV12-4, the J gene TRBJ1-6; D is unresolved. This CDR3 spans 13 amino acids. V lost 5 bases, J lost 7 bases, and 9 bases lay in between. CDR3: CASSPSGNSPLHF. The CDR3 DNA sequence: TGTGCCAGCAGTCCTTCGGGGAATTCACCCCTCCACTTT.

The chain is built from TRBV6-6 and TRBJ1-4; D may be TRBD1 (5 bases). Germline V gives CDR1 MNHNY, CDR2 SVGAGI (reference sequence). The CDR3 spans 12 residues. With 7 bases removed from V and 4 bases from J, the gap between germline ends came to 7 bases. CDR3 in DNA: TGTGCCAGCAAGCAGGGTAATGAAAAACTGTTTTTT. Protein product: CASKQGNEKLFF.

This clonotype was counted many times. The V and J genes are TRBV3-1 and TRBJ2-1, with D uncertain. Germline V gene lookup returns CDR1 LGHDT and CDR2 YNNKEL (reference sequence). The CDR3 runs 15 residues. V was clipped by 1 base and J by 2 bases, with 9 bases between them. DNA for the CDR3: TGTGCCAGCAGCCAAGGTACCCCCGCCTACAATGAGCAGTTCTTC. It is translated as CASSQGTPAYNEQFF.

CDR3 nucleotide sequence: TGTGCCAGCAGCCAGACACATACTATAACTAATGAAAAACTGTTTTTT. This codes for CASSQTHTITNEKLFF. The V and J genes are TRBV9 and TRBJ1-4, with D hard to call. The germline V and J ends were trimmed by 4 bases and 1 base, with 14 bases remaining between them. The CDR3 contains 16 residues. Germline values: CDR1 SGDLS, CDR2 YYNGEE.

V is TRBV4-2 and J is TRBJ2-2, with 10 bases aligning to TRBD2. Germline lookup yields CDR1 LGHNA and CDR2 YNFKEQ. After removal of 5 bases from V and 6 bases from J, the junction contained 9 bases not matched to a gene. The CDR3 is 16 residues long. The CDR3 loop reads CASSTRTSGDAGELFF. Here the CDR3 DNA reads TGTGCCAGCAGCACCCGGACTAGCGGTGACGCCGGGGAGCTGTTTTTT.

At least ten counts were recorded for this clonotype. The chain uses TRBV12-3 or TRBV12-4 and TRBJ2-4; 8 bases line up with TRBD1. This CDR3 comprises 14 residues. V shed 4 bases and J 8 bases; nucleotides not matched to a gene: 7. CDR3 in DNA: TGTGCCAGCAGTTGGACAGGGTTCGAGGACATTCAGTACTTC. It yields the protein CASSWTGFEDIQYF.